This passage covers 8 T cell receptor beta chains from one sample sequenced in a study of blood T cell repertoires in COVID-19. TCRdb keeps only in-frame clones here, not all; method: immunoSEQ multiplex PCR. The repertoire consists of about 220,000 clones, with over 75% occurring once and the leading ten covering more than 3%. Sequencing was done on a sample of PBMCs or T cells enriched from blood (not recorded which). The receptors here all came from a woman aged 60-75 years who had recovered from COVID-19.

This chain uses TRBV7-8 with TRBJ2-7; TRBD1 is a possible D gene (6 bases). Germline CDR1 and CDR2: SGHVS and FQNEAQ. The germline V and J ends were trimmed by 5 bases and 4 bases, with 18 bases remaining between them. This CDR3 comprises 15 residues. CDR3 residues: CASSLLTGPHYEQYF. CDR3 DNA sequence: TGTGCCAGCAGCCTGCTGACAGGTCCCCATTACGAGCAGTACTTC. Full variable domain (remainder filled in from reference TRBV7-8 and TRBJ2-7): GAGVSQSPRYKVAKRGQDVALRCDPISGHVSLFWYQQALGQGPEFLTYFQNEAQLDKSGLPSDRFFAERPEGSVSTLKIQRTQQEDSAVYLCASSLLTGPHYEQYFGPGTRLTVT.

V gene TRBV6-5 combines with J gene TRBJ1-2, with TRBD1 as a possible D gene (6 bases). CDR3 length: 15 amino acids. Germline V lookup: CDR1 MNHEY, CDR2 SVGAGI. Trimming pared 3 bases from V and 5 bases from J, leaving 16 bases between. The CDR3 bases are TGTGCCAGCAGTTATTCCCTGCAGGGGTGGTATGGCTACACCTTC. It translates to CASSYSLQGWYGYTF.

This clone came up once. This chain connects TRBV7-2 to TRBJ1-2; D may be TRBD1 (5 bases). Germline V gives CDR1 SGHTA, CDR2 FQGNSA. Trimming took 1 base from V and 3 from J, leaving 12 bases between them. This CDR3 is built from 15 residues. The CDR3, as DNA: TGTGCCAGCAGCTTAGTTCCAGGGTGGCACTATGGCTACACCTTC. Protein: CASSLVPGWHYGYTF.

This sequence joins TRBV7-9 and TRBJ2-1, with 9 bases that match TRBD1. Germline trimming cut 3 bases from V and 10 bases from J; bases unmatched to any gene: 13. The CDR3 is made up of 16 amino acids. The germline V gene encodes CDR1 SEHNR and CDR2 FQNEAQ (reference sequence). CDR3: CASSFGRDRVVWEQFF. The CDR3 region has the DNA TGTGCCAGCAGCTTTGGTCGGGACAGGGTCGTATGGGAGCAGTTCTTC. The entire variable domain, with the rest obtained from reference TRBV7-9 and TRBJ2-1, is as follows: DTGVSQNPRHKITKRGQNVTFRCDPISEHNRLYWYRQTLGQGPEFLTYFQNEAQLEKSRLLSDRFSAERPKGSFSTLEIQRTEQGDSAMYLCASSFGRDRVVWEQFFGPGTRLTVL.

The genes are TRBV2 and TRBJ1-1; 8 bases agree with TRBD1. Germline V lookup: CDR1 SNHLY, CDR2 FYNNEI. After removal of 6 bases from V and 1 base from J, the junction contained 4 bases not matched to a gene. The CDR3 consists of 14 residues. Here the CDR3 DNA reads TGTGCCAGCAGGCAGGGGGCTAAGAACACTGAAGCTTTCTTT. This encodes CASRQGAKNTEAFF.

This sequence joins TRBV19 and TRBJ1-2; TRBD1 is a possible D gene (5 bases). V lost 6 bases and J 10 bases, leaving 21 bases between the germline ends. The CDR3 length is 14 residues. Germline CDR1 and CDR2: LNHDA and SQIVND (reference sequence). CDR3 bases: TGTGCCAGTAGGTCCAGCGTGGTCTCAGGGTTCTACACCTTC. Translating it yields CASRSSVVSGFYTF.

This clone appeared a single time. V is TRBV7-8 and J is TRBJ1-1; TRBD1 might be the D (5 bases). The CDR3 has 12 residues. V was cut by 7 bases and J by 1 base, with 7 bases left in between. Germline V gene data show CDR1 as SGHVS and CDR2 as FQNEAQ. The CDR3 DNA reads as TGTGCCAGCACCCAGGGGAACACTGAAGCTTTCTTT. This sequence encodes CASTQGNTEAFF.

The chain carries TRBV5-1 and TRBJ2-3; D is possibly TRBD2 (5 bases). V lost 6 bases and J 0 bases, leaving 14 bases between the germline ends. CDR1 SGHRS and CDR2 YFSETQ come from the germline V gene. This CDR3 region has 15 residues. For the CDR3, the DNA is TGCGCCAGCAAACCCGGCCCGGGAAGCACAGATACGCAGTATTTT. Its protein product is CASKPGPGSTDTQYF.